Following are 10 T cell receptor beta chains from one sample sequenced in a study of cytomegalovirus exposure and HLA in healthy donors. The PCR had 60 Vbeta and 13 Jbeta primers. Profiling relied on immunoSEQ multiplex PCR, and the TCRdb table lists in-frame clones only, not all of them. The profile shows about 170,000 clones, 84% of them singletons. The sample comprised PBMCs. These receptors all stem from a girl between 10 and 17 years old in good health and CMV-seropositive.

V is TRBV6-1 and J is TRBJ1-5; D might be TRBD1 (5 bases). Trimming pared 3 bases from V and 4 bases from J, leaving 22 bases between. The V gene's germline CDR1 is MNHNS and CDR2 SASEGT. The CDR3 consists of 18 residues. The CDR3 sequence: CASSEPRVIGFGNQPQHF. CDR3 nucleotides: TGTGCCAGCAGTGAGCCCAGGGTTATTGGGTTTGGGAATCAGCCCCAGCATTTT.

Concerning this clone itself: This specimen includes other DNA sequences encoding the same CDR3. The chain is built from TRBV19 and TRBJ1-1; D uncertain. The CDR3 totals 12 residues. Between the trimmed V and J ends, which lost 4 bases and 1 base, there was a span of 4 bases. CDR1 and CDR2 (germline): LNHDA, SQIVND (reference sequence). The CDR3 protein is CASSTGNTEAFF. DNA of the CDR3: TGTGCCAGTAGTACAGGGAACACTGAAGCTTTCTTT.

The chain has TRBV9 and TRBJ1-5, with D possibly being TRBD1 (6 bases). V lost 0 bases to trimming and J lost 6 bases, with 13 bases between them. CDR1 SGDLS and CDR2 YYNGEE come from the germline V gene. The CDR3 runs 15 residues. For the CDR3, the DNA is TGTGCCAGCAGCGTAGGGCAGGGGCAGGGTCAGCCCCAGCATTTT. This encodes CASSVGQGQGQPQHF.

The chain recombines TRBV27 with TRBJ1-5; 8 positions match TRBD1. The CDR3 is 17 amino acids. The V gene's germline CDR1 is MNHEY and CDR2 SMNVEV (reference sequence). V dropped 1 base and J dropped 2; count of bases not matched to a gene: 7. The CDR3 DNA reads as TGTGCCAGCAGTTTATTACCGACAGGGGTGGGCAATCAGCCCCAGCATTTT. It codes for CASSLLPTGVGNQPQHF.

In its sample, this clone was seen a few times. In DNA form, the CDR3 reads TGTGCCAGCTCACCCCAGGGGACCTACAATGAGCAGTTCTTC. Protein: CASSPQGTYNEQFF. V is TRBV18 and J is TRBJ2-1; weak D call: TRBD1 (6 bases). The CDR3 is 14 amino acids. V was shortened by 3 bases and J by 2 bases, with 8 bases between the two germline ends. The V gene's germline CDR1 is KGHSH and CDR2 LQKENI.

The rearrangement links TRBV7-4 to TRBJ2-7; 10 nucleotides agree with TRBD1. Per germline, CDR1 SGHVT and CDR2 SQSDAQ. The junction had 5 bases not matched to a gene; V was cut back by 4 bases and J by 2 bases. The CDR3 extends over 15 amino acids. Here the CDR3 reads CASSYPGQGTYEQYF. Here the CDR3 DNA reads TGTGCCAGCAGCTACCCGGGACAGGGGACCTACGAGCAGTACTTC.

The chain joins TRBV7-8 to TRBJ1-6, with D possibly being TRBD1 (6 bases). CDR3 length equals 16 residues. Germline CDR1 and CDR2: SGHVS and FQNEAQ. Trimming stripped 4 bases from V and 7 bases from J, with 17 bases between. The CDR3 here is CASSSRTVLGNSPLHF. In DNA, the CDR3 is TGTGCCAGCAGCTCCCGGACAGTTCTTGGGAATTCACCCCTCCACTTT.

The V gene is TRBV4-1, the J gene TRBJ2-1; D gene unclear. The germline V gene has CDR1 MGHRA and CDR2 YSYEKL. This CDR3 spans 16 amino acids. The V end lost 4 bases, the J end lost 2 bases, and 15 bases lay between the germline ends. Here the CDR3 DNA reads TGCGCCAGCAGCCTCCTAGGCCCCGCAACCTACAATGAGCAGTTCTTC. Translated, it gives CASSLLGPATYNEQFF.

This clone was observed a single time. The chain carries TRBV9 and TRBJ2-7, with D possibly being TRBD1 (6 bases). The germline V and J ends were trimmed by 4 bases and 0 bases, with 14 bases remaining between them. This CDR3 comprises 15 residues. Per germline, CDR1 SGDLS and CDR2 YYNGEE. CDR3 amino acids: CASSRTGTSSYEQYF. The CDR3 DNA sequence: TGTGCCAGCAGCAGAACAGGGACAAGCTCCTACGAGCAGTACTTC.

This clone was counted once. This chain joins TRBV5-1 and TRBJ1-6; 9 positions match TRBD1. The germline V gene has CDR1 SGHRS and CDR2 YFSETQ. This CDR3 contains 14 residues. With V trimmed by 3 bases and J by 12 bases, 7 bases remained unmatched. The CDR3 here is CASSSRQGEKPLHF. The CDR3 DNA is TGCGCCAGCAGCTCCCGACAGGGGGAAAAACCCCTCCACTTT.